These T cell receptor beta chains were read from a single sample in a study of blood T cell repertoires in COVID-19. This table comes from immunoSEQ multiplex PCR, and its TCRdb copy is limited to in-frame clones, with some not included. Here the sample spans 300,000 to 450,000 clones, 88% being singletons. Material for sequencing was PBMCs or T cells enriched from blood (not recorded which). All receptors come from a woman aged 25-40 years who had been exposed to COVID-19. CDR3s include the opening cysteine and the closing phenylalanine or tryptophan. A D gene is named only where the DNA matches it firmly. For some rows the clone size is stated as once, few or many, or as a class when expanded; others skip it.

V	D	J	size	DNA	CDR3
TRBV6-5	NA	TRBJ1-1	NA	TGTGCCAGCGGGTCGGAGGGAAGGAACACTGAAGCTTTCTTT	CASGSEGRNTEAFF
TRBV12-2	NA	TRBJ2-1	once	TGTGCAAGTCGCTTAGAATCCGCGGGAGGGCAGGTCTACAATGAGCAGTTCTTC	CASRLESAGGQVYNEQFF
TRBV7-3	TRBD2	TRBJ2-1	NA	TGTGCCAGCAGCTTACGGGAGGGCGGAAATGAGCAGTTCTTC	CASSLREGGNEQFF
TRBV7-2	TRBD2	TRBJ2-3	NA	TGTGCCAGCAGCTTAGTGACTAGCGGGAGGGCCGCGGATACGCAGTATTTT	CASSLVTSGRAADTQYF
TRBV12-5	NA	TRBJ2-5	NA	TGTGCTAGTGGTTTGGTAGCAACTAACCAACAAGAGACCCAGTACTTC	CASGLVATNQQETQYF
TRBV7-3	TRBD2	TRBJ2-1	NA	TGTGCCAGCAGCTTAATTGCCAGCGGGGTGGGGAATGAGCAGTTCTTC	CASSLIASGVGNEQFF
TRBV18	NA	TRBJ2-5	NA	TGTGCCAGCTCCCGGGAGAGGATAGAGACCCAGTACTTC	CASSRERIETQYF
TRBV6-5	NA	TRBJ2-6	once	TGTGCCAGCAGTTACTCGAATGGACTATTGGGAGACGTCCTGACTTTC	CASSYSNGLLGDVLTF
TRBV27	TRBD2	TRBJ2-7	once	TGTGCCAGCAGTTCTTTGGCCACTAGCGGGGGAACCTACGAGCAGTACTTC	CASSSLATSGGTYEQYF
TRBV2	NA	TRBJ2-1	NA	TGTGCCAGCAGTGCGCCCAGCTCCTACAATGAGCAGTTCTTC	CASSAPSSYNEQFF
TRBV27	NA	TRBJ2-7	NA	TGTGCCAGCAGCCTCGTGGTAGCGGACGAGCAGTACTTC	CASSLVVADEQYF
TRBV7-8	NA	TRBJ2-2	NA	TGTGCCAGCAGCTCCCAATCGATGAGTGGGGAGCTGTTTTTT	CASSSQSMSGELFF
TRBV27	TRBD2	TRBJ2-7	NA	TGTGCCAGCTCCTCCATGGGACTAGCGGGAGGGCTCACCTACGAGCAGTACTTC	CASSSMGLAGGLTYEQYF
TRBV2	NA	TRBJ2-7	NA	TGTGCCAGCACCCCAGACGCAGGCTACGAGCAGTACTTC	CASTPDAGYEQYF
TRBV28	NA	TRBJ1-6	NA	TGTGCCAGCAGTTTAAGGGCGACGGGGGGTCATTCACCCCTCCACTTT	CASSLRATGGHSPLHF
TRBV4-2	TRBD2	TRBJ2-2	NA	TGTGCCAGCAGCCAACCATTAGGGACTAGCGTTATCGGGGAGCTGTTTTTT	CASSQPLGTSVIGELFF
TRBV6-5	NA	TRBJ1-5	NA	TGTGCCAGCAGTACACATCAGCCCCAGCATTTT	CASSTHQPQHF
TRBV3-1/TRBV3-2	NA	TRBJ1-2	NA	TGTGCCAGCAGCCAAGAGGGCAGACCTGGCTACACTTTC	CASSQEGRPGYTF
TRBV11-2	NA	TRBJ2-2	NA	TGTGCCAGCAGCTTAGCGGGAACGAACACCGGGGAGCTGTTTTTT	CASSLAGTNTGELFF
TRBV29-1	TRBD1	TRBJ2-7	NA	TGCAGCGTTGGGGACAGGGCCTACGAGCAGTACTTC	CSVGDRAYEQYF
TRBV12-3/TRBV12-4	TRBD1	TRBJ1-2	NA	TGTGCCAGCAGCCCACAGGGGCCATTTTCAGAAACCTTC	CASSPQGPFSETF
TRBV5-4	TRBD2	TRBJ2-7	NA	TGTGCCAGCAGCTTAGGGGGGACTAGCTCCTACGAGCAGTACTTC	CASSLGGTSSYEQYF
TRBV27	TRBD1	TRBJ2-7	NA	TGTGCCAGCAGTTCAACCGGGACAGTCTACGAGCAGTACTTC	CASSSTGTVYEQYF
TRBV19	TRBD2	TRBJ2-2	once	TGTGCCAGTAGTATAGATGGAACTAGCGGGAGATCGAACACCGGGGAGCTGTTTTTT	CASSIDGTSGRSNTGELFF
TRBV19	NA	TRBJ1-3	NA	TGTGCCAGTAGTATGGCAGGGACTGGAAACACCATATATTTT	CASSMAGTGNTIYF
TRBV18	NA	TRBJ2-1	once	TGTGCCAGCTCACCACGGTCCGGGGCGGGACCTACAAGCTCCTACAATGAGCAGTTCTTC	CASSPRSGAGPTSSYNEQFF
TRBV7-8	TRBD1	TRBJ2-7	NA	TGTGCCAGCAGCCCGAAATGGGGACAGAACGAGCAGTACTTC	CASSPKWGQNEQYF